Below, 21 T cell receptor beta chains from the same sample are listed, as sequenced in a study of PD-L1 blockade in urothelial cancer. Time point defined: pretreatment peripheral blood. Measured with immunoSEQ multiplex PCR; TCRdb has only the in-frame clones, and not every one. Here the sample spans some 89,000 clones, about 84% being singletons. Sequencing was performed on PBMCs, taken around atezolizumab (anti-PD-L1) treatment. The source is a man aged 60-69 years with urothelial cancer.

This clone has just one count. CDR3 sequence reads: CASSLAPGLEFNEQFF. DNA for the CDR3: TGCGCCAGCAGCCTGGCCCCGGGACTAGAATTCAATGAGCAGTTCTTC. The chain couples TRBV4-1 to TRBJ2-1; TRBD2 aligns across 8 bases. The germline V gene has CDR1 MGHRA and CDR2 YSYEKL. The CDR3 contains 16 residues. V lost 4 bases to trimming and J lost 6 bases; unmatched junction nucleotides: 11.

This chain joins TRBV6-5 and TRBJ2-5; a possible D gene is TRBD1 (6 bases). The CDR3 totals 15 residues. V was trimmed by 4 bases and J by 2 bases, leaving 14 bases between them. CDR1 MNHEY and CDR2 SVGAGI come from the germline V gene. The CDR3 is CASSSALGGQETQYF. As DNA, the CDR3 is TGTGCCAGCAGTTCCGCACTAGGGGGACAAGAGACCCAGTACTTC.

Only one count was recorded for this clone. The gene calls are TRBV5-4 and TRBJ2-5, with 10 bases lining up with TRBD1. Germline assignment: CDR1 SGHNT and CDR2 YYREEE (reference sequence). V shed 3 bases, J shed 5 bases, and the junction held 4 bases outside the gene matches. The CDR3 length is 14 residues. The CDR3 DNA reads as TGTGCCAGCAGCTGGGACAGGGGTGCCGAGACCCAGTACTTC. Protein product: CASSWDRGAETQYF.

The chain combines TRBV5-6 with TRBJ2-7; TRBD1 matches at 7 bases. After removal of 0 bases from V and 8 bases from J, the junction contained 2 bases not matched to a gene. From germline, CDR1 is SGHDT and CDR2 YYEEEE. This CDR3 comprises 12 residues. The CDR3 spells CASSLDRGQQYF. The CDR3 region has the DNA TGTGCCAGCAGCTTGGACAGGGGTCAGCAGTACTTC.

The chain employs TRBV19 and TRBJ1-5, with D perhaps matching TRBD1 (5 bases). Germline CDR1 is LNHDA and CDR2 is SQIVND (reference sequence). CDR3 length: 16 residues. The V gene lost 6 bases and the J gene lost 2 bases, with 17 bases spanning the gap. The CDR3 spells CASRLSREGGNQPQHF. The CDR3 DNA is TGTGCCAGTAGGCTATCCAGGGAGGGAGGCAATCAGCCCCAGCATTTT.

This chain joins TRBV30 and TRBJ1-4, with a tentative D call TRBD1 (5 bases). This CDR3 has 14 residues. CDR1 is GTSNPN, CDR2 SVGIG, per germline (reference sequence). V lost 6 bases and J lost 3, with 14 bases in between. The CDR3 region is CACTSGESNEKLFF. The CDR3 DNA reads as TGTGCCTGCACGTCGGGGGAATCTAATGAAAAACTGTTTTTT.

The chain has TRBV2 and TRBJ1-5, with 9 bases identical to TRBD1. J lost 0 bases, V lost 6 bases, and 12 bases had no gene match. The CDR3 covers 18 residues. Germline CDR1 reads SNHLY; CDR2 reads FYNNEI. The CDR3 is CASSAGQGLDYSNQPQHF. CDR3 in DNA: TGTGCCAGCAGCGCAGGACAGGGGCTCGATTATAGCAATCAGCCCCAGCATTTT.

The chain has TRBV5-8 and TRBJ1-4; maybe TRBD1 (5 bases). Germline CDR1 and CDR2: SGHTS and YDEGEE. This CDR3 is built from 14 residues. The germline V and J ends were trimmed by 4 bases and 8 bases, with 15 bases remaining between them. DNA of the CDR3: TGTGCCAGCAGCACGAGGCAGGGTGGCGAAAAACTGTTTTTT. Its protein is CASSTRQGGEKLFF.

The rearrangement joins TRBV15 to TRBJ1-1; D perhaps matches TRBD1 (6 bases). Between the trimmed V and J ends, which lost 3 bases and 3 bases, there was a span of 14 bases. This CDR3 has 15 residues. Germline V lookup: CDR1 LNHNV, CDR2 YYDKDF (reference sequence). CDR3 in amino acids: CATSRIQGLYTEAFF. The CDR3 region has the DNA TGTGCCACCAGCAGGATTCAGGGGCTTTACACTGAAGCTTTCTTT.

The CDR3: CASRGRGSSYEQYF. The CDR3 region has the DNA TGTGCCAGCAGAGGGCGGGGATCCTCCTACGAGCAGTACTTC. The chain links TRBV2 to TRBJ2-7, with a weak D call TRBD2 (6 bases). Trimming shortened V by 6 bases and J by 0 bases, and 12 bases separated the two germline ends. Germline V gene lookup returns CDR1 SNHLY and CDR2 FYNNEI. The length of the CDR3 is 14 residues.

The rearrangement joins TRBV27 to TRBJ2-6; D call uncertain. The germline V gene encodes CDR1 MNHEY and CDR2 SMNVEV (reference sequence). This CDR3 is built from 15 residues. V was trimmed by 1 base and J by 2 bases, leaving 6 bases between them. CDR3 DNA sequence: TGTGCCAGCAGTTTATTTCGAGCTGGGGCCAACGTCCTGACTTTC. It is translated as CASSLFRAGANVLTF.

The V call is TRBV7-2, the J call TRBJ1-5, with a tentative D call TRBD1 (5 bases). Trimming removed 6 bases at V and 10 bases at J, with 19 bases between. CDR3 length: 14 amino acids. Germline V gene sequence: CDR1 SGHTA, CDR2 FQGNSA. The chain's CDR3 is CASSHRQTWTPQHF. As DNA, the CDR3 is TGTGCCAGCAGTCACAGACAGACTTGGACACCCCAGCATTTT.

The chain employs TRBV5-4 and TRBJ1-1; a weak D match, TRBD1 (6 bases). The CDR3 loop spans 18 amino acids. Germline V gene data show CDR1 as SGHNT and CDR2 as YYREEE (reference sequence). V was shortened by 1 base and J by 1 base, with 20 bases between the two germline ends. CDR3 nucleotides: TGTGCCAGCAGCTTGCCCCCCAGGGGCGGTCGGCGGAACACTGAAGCTTTCTTT. This encodes CASSLPPRGGRRNTEAFF.

The chain is built from TRBV27 and TRBJ2-7; 8 bases map to TRBD2. The CDR3 totals 15 residues. CDR1 and CDR2 from the germline V gene are MNHEY and SMNVEV (reference sequence). The trim removed 7 bases at V and 2 bases at J, leaving 10 bases unmatched. DNA for the CDR3: TGTGCCAGCACCCTAAGCGGGGGAAAACCCTACGAGCAGTACTTC. Its translation: CASTLSGGKPYEQYF.

This clone was detected once. The chain is built from TRBV6-1 and TRBJ2-5; the match to TRBD2 covers 8 bases. The CDR3 is made up of 14 amino acids. Trimming removed 9 bases from V and 3 bases from J; junction bases left unmatched: 9. The germline CDR1 and CDR2 sequences are MNHNS and SASEGT. The CDR3 loop reads CASSGAGAKETQYF. CDR3 bases: TGTGCCAGTAGCGGGGCAGGGGCGAAAGAGACCCAGTACTTC.

The CDR3 reads CASGQGAGELFF. In DNA form, the CDR3 reads TGCGCCAGCGGACAGGGGGCCGGGGAGCTGTTTTTT. This chain uses TRBV10-1 with TRBJ2-2; 10 nucleotides align to TRBD1. The CDR3 covers 12 residues. V shed 8 bases and J 6 bases; nucleotides not matched to a gene: 0. Germline lookup yields CDR1 WNHNN and CDR2 SYGVQD (reference sequence).

The chain carries TRBV4-1 and TRBJ1-5, with D hard to call. With 2 bases removed from V and 0 bases from J, the gap between germline ends came to 11 bases. The CDR3 covers 16 residues. Germline CDR1 reads MGHRA; CDR2 reads YSYEKL. The chain's CDR3 is CASSQNSRYSNQPQHF. The DNA for the CDR3 is TGCGCCAGCAGCCAAAACAGTAGATATAGCAATCAGCCCCAGCATTTT.

The rearrangement links TRBV28 to TRBJ2-1; 9 bases map to TRBD1. Looked up from germline, CDR1 is MDHEN and CDR2 is SYDVKM. There are 15 residues in the CDR3. Trimming at V came to 7 bases and at J to 8 bases, leaving 12 bases not matched to a gene. In DNA form, the CDR3 reads TGTGCCAGCATGGGAGCAGGGACAGGGATGTATGAGCAGTTCTTC. Residues: CASMGAGTGMYEQFF.

The chain has TRBV5-8 and TRBJ2-3; D ambiguous. This CDR3 spans 14 amino acids. Trimming removed 4 bases at V and 2 bases at J, with 11 bases between. Germline loops: CDR1 SGHTS, CDR2 YDEGEE. CDR3 sequence reads: CASSRARFTDTQYF. In nucleotides, the CDR3 is TGTGCCAGCAGCCGCGCTAGATTCACAGATACGCAGTATTTT.

This clone was seen many times. V usage is TRBV9 and J usage is TRBJ2-1, with D perhaps matching TRBD2 (6 bases). The germline gives CDR1 SGDLS, CDR2 YYNGEE. This CDR3 contains 15 residues. Trimming took off 3 bases at V and 0 bases at J, with 10 bases between the two ends. CDR3 coding DNA: TGTGCCAGCAGCGCCTGGGACTTCTCCTACAATGAGCAGTTCTTC. Residues: CASSAWDFSYNEQFF.

This rearrangement joins TRBV2 to TRBJ2-2; 11 positions agree with TRBD1. The CDR3 runs to 16 residues. Germline trimming cut 6 bases from V and 4 bases from J; bases unmatched to any gene: 7. Germline assignment: CDR1 SNHLY and CDR2 FYNNEI. The CDR3 DNA is TGTGCCAGCAGGGGGAGGACAGGGGGCGGCACCGGGGAGCTGTTTTTT. Amino acids: CASRGRTGGGTGELFF. Using reference TRBV2 and TRBJ2-2 for the parts outside the CDR3, the full variable domain is EPEVTQTPSHQVTQMGQEVILRCVPISNHLYFYWYRQILGQKVEFLVSFYNNEISEKSEIFDDQFSVERPDGSNFTLKIRSTKLEDSAMYFCASRGRTGGGTGELFFGEGSRLTVL.